This T cell receptor (beta chain) was retrieved from a study of cytomegalovirus exposure and HLA in healthy donors. Study-wide results and limits: Common viral pathogens were later found to be apparently linked to several of the most significant clusters.

Vbeta (60) and Jbeta (13) primers were used in the PCR. In the authors' workflow: Roughly 11 million of the roughly 80 million unique TCR beta chains counted in a later analysis were shared. Measured with immunoSEQ multiplex PCR; TCRdb has only the in-frame clones, and not every one. V and J calls plus clone size are reproduced from that table; the DNA served to infer D and trimming. The sample yields 150,000 to 200,000 clones, under 80% seen once. Germline-derived CDR1 and CDR2 are SGDLS and YYNGEE. Germline trimming cut 4 bases from V and 0 bases from J; bases unmatched to any gene: 14. This CDR3 comprises 20 residues. On this clone: Its antigen remains unidentified.

This receptor was identified in a female donor in good health and CMV-seronegative. Material: PBMCs. This chain links TRBV9 with TRBJ2-4; 12 bases line up with TRBD1. The CDR3: CASSLPTGQGADEAKNIQYF. CDR3 in DNA: TGTGCCAGCAGCCTGCCTACGGGACAGGGGGCTGACGAAGCCAAAAACATTCAGTACTTC.